Sequencing of this T cell receptor beta chain was carried out in a study of STAT5B mutations in CD4+ large granular lymphocyte leukemia. Source study methods: Putative leukemic clones, roughly 60 in all, each exceeded 5% of the repertoire. The protocol was immunoSEQ multiplex PCR, while the TCRdb copy is restricted to in-frame clones and leaves out a portion. That table is the source of V, J and clone size, and D and trimming were worked out from the DNA. This table holds 4,000 to 5,000 clones, about four fifths found once. Broader study findings: Compared with healthy controls (2/35), patient top clones favored TRBV06 (8/27).

Depending on availability, patient cells were bead-separated fractions or unselected PBMC. Regarding this clone: The antigen is undetermined.

CDR1 SQVTM and CDR2 ANQGSEA come from the germline V gene. CDR3 length: 15 residues. The clonotype originates from a man aged 65 to 85 with CD4+ T-cell large granular lymphocyte leukemia. V is TRBV29-1 and J is TRBJ2-5; 11 bases are a match to TRBD2. The J call may be incorrect, as the DNA end agrees better with TRBJ2-7. The specimen was PBMCs. The CDR3 sequence is CSVVFSGTSGYEQYF. Written as DNA, the CDR3 is TGCAGCGTTGTTTTCTCCGGGACTAGCGGCTACGAGCAGTACTTC.